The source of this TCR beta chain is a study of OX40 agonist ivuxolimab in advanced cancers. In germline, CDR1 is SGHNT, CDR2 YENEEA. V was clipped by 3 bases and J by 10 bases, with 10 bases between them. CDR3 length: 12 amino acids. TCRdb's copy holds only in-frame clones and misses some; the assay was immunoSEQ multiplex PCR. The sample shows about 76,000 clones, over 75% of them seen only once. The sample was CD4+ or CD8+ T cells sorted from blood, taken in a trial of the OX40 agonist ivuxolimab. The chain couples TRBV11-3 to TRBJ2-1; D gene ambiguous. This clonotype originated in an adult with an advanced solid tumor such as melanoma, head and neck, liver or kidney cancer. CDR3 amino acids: CASSFRFPEQFF. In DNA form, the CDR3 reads TGTGCCAGCAGCTTTCGCTTCCCAGAGCAGTTCTTC.